The 9 T cell receptor beta chains reported below all come from one sample, sequenced in a study of human T cells and chemical hapten exposure. The sample's time point: patch test 3, about 24 weeks after DPC sensitization. Described treatment: therapeutic diphenylcyclopropenone sensitization with weekly scalp DPC. TCRdb re-derived calls from the RACE reads in MiXCR, one entry per CDR3 protein. Among roughly 89,000 distinct CDR3 sequences listed, roughly a tenth were seen once. The sample consisted of whole blood, taken in connection with sensitization to the hapten diphenylcyclopropenone (DPC). Receptor source: a woman in her twenties or thirties with alopecia areata. Some clones in this sample may be carry-over from other donors' samples.

This clonotype was counted many times. The chain employs TRBV3-1 and TRBJ1-6; D might be TRBD1 (5 bases). The CDR3 contains 14 residues. Germline loops: CDR1 LGHDT, CDR2 YNNKEL (reference sequence). The V end was cut by 0 bases, the J end by 9 bases, with 9 bases between. This chain's CDR3 is CASSQDRVSSPLHF. Written as DNA, the CDR3 is TGTGCCAGCAGCCAAGACAGGGTGTCTTCACCCCTCCACTTT.

This clonotype has ten or more counts. V usage is TRBV11-2 and J usage is TRBJ1-2, with TRBD1 as a possible D gene (6 bases). Per germline, CDR1 SGHAT and CDR2 FQNNGV. The V end was cut by 4 bases, the J end by 7 bases, with 19 bases between. The CDR3 sequence is 15 residues long. The DNA for the CDR3 is TGTGCCAGCAGCTCTCTCCAGGGGAAGGATCGTGGCTACACCTTC. Amino acid sequence: CASSSLQGKDRGYTF.

This clonotype has a handful of counts. The chain employs TRBV6-1 and TRBJ1-5, with a tentative D call TRBD1 (6 bases). Trimming removed 7 bases at V and 5 bases at J, with 15 bases between. In germline, CDR1 is MNHNS, CDR2 SASEGT. CDR3 length: 14 residues. CDR3 bases: TGTGCCAGCACCGGAGGGGGGGCGGATCAGCCCCAGCATTTT. This translates into CASTGGGADQPQHF.

This sequence joins TRBV6-2 or TRBV6-3 and TRBJ1-1, with D uncertain. CDR3 length: 13 residues. Germline CDR1 reads MNHEY; CDR2 reads SVGEGT. With 7 bases removed from V and 7 bases from J, the gap between germline ends came to 16 bases. The CDR3 DNA reads TGTGCCAGCATCCGCGCGGCCTCTTTTGAAGCTTTCTTT. Its protein product is CASIRAASFEAFF.

This clonotype occurred a few times. V is TRBV27 and J is TRBJ1-1; a weak D match, TRBD1 (5 bases). This CDR3 region has 13 residues. Germline assignment: CDR1 MNHEY and CDR2 SMNVEV (reference sequence). With 5 bases removed from V and 3 bases from J, the gap between germline ends came to 10 bases. CDR3 sequence (DNA): TGTGCCAGCAGTCTTCAGACAGACACTGAAGCTTTCTTT. Protein product: CASSLQTDTEAFF.

This clonotype was recorded at least ten times. CDR3 loop: CATSDPKAPTGHVYGYTF. The CDR3 DNA is TGTGCCACCAGTGATCCTAAAGCTCCGACAGGGCATGTCTATGGCTACACCTTC. The chain joins TRBV24-1 to TRBJ1-2, with TRBD1 matching 7 bases. CDR3 length equals 18 residues. The germline V gene has CDR1 KGHDR and CDR2 SFDVKD. Trimming took 3 bases from V and 4 from J; bases not matched to a gene: 16.

This clonotype has ten or more counts. The V and J genes are TRBV9 and TRBJ2-1, with 13 bases lining up with TRBD2. With V trimmed by 3 bases and J by 6 bases, 3 bases remained unmatched. CDR1 is SGDLS and CDR2 is YYNGEE in the germline V gene. CDR3 size: 15 residues. CDR3 in amino acids: CASSARLAGGNEQFF. CDR3 nucleotides: TGTGCCAGCAGCGCCCGACTAGCGGGAGGCAATGAGCAGTTCTTC.

V and J are TRBV7-2 and TRBJ2-3, with D possibly matching TRBD1 (5 bases). The CDR3 sequence is 16 residues long. The germline V gene encodes CDR1 SGHTA and CDR2 FQGNSA. V lost 2 bases and J lost 4, with 16 bases in between. In nucleotides, the CDR3 is TGTGCCAGCAGCTTAAGGCGCAGGGAATTCGCAGATACGCAGTATTTT. Its translation is CASSLRRREFADTQYF.

This clonotype was seen only a few times. This chain links TRBV30 with TRBJ2-6; D tentatively fits TRBD1 or TRBD2 (6 bases each). Germline CDR1 reads GTSNPN; CDR2 reads SVGIG (reference sequence). This CDR3 contains 18 residues. V lost 0 bases and J lost 1, with 16 bases in between. CDR3 region: CAWSVWEQGGSGANVLTF. DNA of the CDR3: TGTGCCTGGAGTGTATGGGAACAGGGAGGATCTGGGGCCAACGTCCTGACTTTC.